This TCR beta chain was captured in a study of blood T cells in healthy people across ages. Findings of the study overall: CMV status of donors was not determined, possibly confounding expanded clonotype changes.

In the case of this clonotype: Its antigen is undetermined.

The authors ran a second PCR of 7 to 11 cycles using a sample-barcoded 5' primer and a J-beta primer mix. TCRdb re-called the 5' RACE reads through MiXCR, storing one row per CDR3 protein. The profile shows approximately 790,000 distinct CDR3 sequences, 62% of them singletons. The CDR3 extends over 13 amino acids. Germline V gene data show CDR1 as MDHEN and CDR2 as SYDVKM. Trimming took 6 bases from V and 8 from J, leaving 16 bases between them. This rearrangement joins TRBV28 to TRBJ2-5; a weak D match, TRBD1 (5 bases). This receptor was taken from a young man in good health. Sequencing was performed on blood. CDR3 loop: CASSPPGKKTQYF. CDR3 coding DNA: TGTGCCAGCAGCCCCCCAGGGAAGAAAACCCAGTACTTC.